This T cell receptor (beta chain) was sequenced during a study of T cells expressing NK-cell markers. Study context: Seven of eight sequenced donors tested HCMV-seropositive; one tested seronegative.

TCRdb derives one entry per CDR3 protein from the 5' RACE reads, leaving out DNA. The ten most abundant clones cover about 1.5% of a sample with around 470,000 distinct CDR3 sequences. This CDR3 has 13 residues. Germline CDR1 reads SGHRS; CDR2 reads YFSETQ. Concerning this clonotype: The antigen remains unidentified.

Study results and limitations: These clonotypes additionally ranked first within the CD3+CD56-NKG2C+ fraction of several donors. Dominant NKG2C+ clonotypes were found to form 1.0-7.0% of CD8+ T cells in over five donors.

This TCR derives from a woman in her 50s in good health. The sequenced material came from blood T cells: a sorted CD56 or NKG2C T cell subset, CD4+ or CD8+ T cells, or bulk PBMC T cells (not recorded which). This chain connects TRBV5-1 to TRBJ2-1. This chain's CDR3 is CASSLVPANEQFF.